This is a list of T cell receptor beta chains from one sample in a study of blood T cell repertoires in COVID-19. TCRdb's copy holds only in-frame clones and misses some; the assay was immunoSEQ multiplex PCR. The sample lists around 200,000 clones; roughly 84% were seen once. Sample: peripheral blood. The receptors were sampled from a woman aged 80 or older with acute or convalescent COVID-19. The CDR3 runs from the conserved cysteine through the conserved F or W. A D gene is named only where the DNA matches it firmly. The size field is filled for only some rows; it gives once, few, many or a size class.

TGCGCCAGCAGCTTAGATGTTCCGACCGGGAGGGAGACCCAGTACTTC CASSLDVPTGRETQYF . TRBV5-1 TRBD2 TRBJ2-5
TGTGCCAGCAGCTTAGCCCTCAGGGTCGCGGGGGATACGCAGTATTTT CASSLALRVAGDTQYF . TRBV7-2 . TRBJ2-3
TGTGCCAGCAGTGTGGGGCTAGCGGGAAGCACAGATACGCAGTATTTT CASSVGLAGSTDTQYF . TRBV25-1 TRBD2 TRBJ2-3
TGTGCCTGCCACAGGGCTAACTATGGCTACACCTTC CACHRANYGYTF . TRBV30 . TRBJ1-2
TGCGCCAGCAGCACTGTCGCAGGGAACACTGAAGCTTTCTTT CASSTVAGNTEAFF once TRBV5-1 . TRBJ1-1
TGTGCCAGCCGGGACAGGGGGGTTTTAAACTATGGCTACACCTTC CASRDRGVLNYGYTF . TRBV3-1/TRBV3-2 TRBD1 TRBJ1-2
TGTGCCAGCAGTTTAGTCAGGGGGGTCTACGAGCAGTACTTC CASSLVRGVYEQYF . TRBV27 . TRBJ2-7
TGTGCCAGCAGAGGTGGGGGGGATAATTCACCCCTCCACTTT CASRGGGDNSPLHF . TRBV2 . TRBJ1-6
TGTGCCAGCAGTTTTGACAGGGGAGGCAATCAGCCCCAGCATTTT CASSFDRGGNQPQHF . TRBV6-5 TRBD1 TRBJ1-5
TGTGCCAGCAGTTGGGGCGGGGGGAGGAGAGAGACCCAGTACTTC CASSWGGGRRETQYF few TRBV27 TRBD2 TRBJ2-5
TGTGCCAGCAGTTACAACCGGGGGACCAAAAACATTCAGTACTTC CASSYNRGTKNIQYF . TRBV6-5 . TRBJ2-4
TGTGCCAGCAGCTTATTCTCGTTCGGACTAGCGGGAGGTGAGACCCAGTACTTC CASSLFSFGLAGGETQYF . TRBV7-2 TRBD2 TRBJ2-5
TGTGCCAGCTCCGCCCTCGAGGTAAACACTGAAGCTTTCTTT CASSALEVNTEAFF few TRBV18 . TRBJ1-1
TGTGCCAGCAGTGTGACCGGGACTAGAACAGATACGCAGTATTTT CASSVTGTRTDTQYF . TRBV2 TRBD2 TRBJ2-3
TGTGCCAGCAGCTTGGCAGACAATAATTCACCCCTCCACTTT CASSLADNNSPLHF . TRBV7-9 . TRBJ1-6
TGTGCCACCAGTGACGCAGGGGTAAATGAGCAGTTCTTC CATSDAGVNEQFF . TRBV24-1 . TRBJ2-1
TGTGCCAGCACCGAGGGGGGGGGAACACCCACACAGCACACCTTC CASTEGGGTPTQHTF once TRBV5-4 . TRBJ1-2
TGTGCCAGCAGTTTCCCGAGGCAGGGGGGAAATGAGCAGTTCTTC CASSFPRQGGNEQFF . TRBV27 . TRBJ2-1
TGTGCCAGCAGCTCATGGACAGGGGTAAACTATGGCTACACCTTC CASSSWTGVNYGYTF few TRBV7-9 TRBD1 TRBJ1-2
TGTGCCAGCTCACCACCTTCGTTTGACACCATATATTTT CASSPPSFDTIYF once TRBV18 . TRBJ1-3
TGCGCCAGCAGCTTGGCGGGTCCACTTAGGGGGCAGTACTTC CASSLAGPLRGQYF once TRBV5-1 . TRBJ2-7
TGCGCCAGCAGCCAAGAGACTAGCGGGAGGGCCTCAGATACGCAGTATTTT CASSQETSGRASDTQYF . TRBV4-3 TRBD2 TRBJ2-3
TGTGCCAGCAGGGGACTAGCGGGATGGACAGATACGCAGTATTTT CASRGLAGWTDTQYF . TRBV6-5 TRBD2 TRBJ2-3
TGTGCCAGCTCACCAAGGCAGGAGAACACTGAAGCTTTCTTT CASSPRQENTEAFF . TRBV18 . TRBJ1-1
TGTGCCAGCGGAGGGACAGGGGGCATAAGTCAGCCCCAGCATTTT CASGGTGGISQPQHF . TRBV2 TRBD1 TRBJ1-5
TGTGCCAGCAGCGAAACAGGGGGCCCTTGGGGCTACACCTTC CASSETGGPWGYTF . TRBV7-9 TRBD1 TRBJ1-2
TGCAGCGTTGAAGGCGGGGCCCCCCGGGTCACTGAAGCTTTCTTT CSVEGGAPRVTEAFF once TRBV29-1 . TRBJ1-1
TGTGCCAGCAGCTTAGAGGGCGGGTACGAGCAGTACTTC CASSLEGGYEQYF . TRBV11-2 . TRBJ2-7
TGTGCCAGCAGCCGGGACACAGTGTCTGGAAACACCATATATTTT CASSRDTVSGNTIYF once TRBV3-1/TRBV3-2 . TRBJ1-3
TGTGCCTGGAGTGTAAGGAGCTATCAGCCCCAGCATTTT CAWSVRSYQPQHF . TRBV30 . TRBJ1-5
TGTGCCAGTAGTATCCAGTATACTAACTATGGCTACACCTTC CASSIQYTNYGYTF . TRBV19 . TRBJ1-2
TGTGCCAGCAGTTTATCGAGTACAGATACGCAGTATTTT CASSLSSTDTQYF . TRBV28 . TRBJ2-3
TGTGCCAGCTCACCGTCGGTGAGCTCCTACAATGAGCAGTTCTTC CASSPSVSSYNEQFF few TRBV18 . TRBJ2-1
TGTGCCACAACAGGGATGGGGTCCTACAATGAGCAGTTCTTC CATTGMGSYNEQFF few TRBV25-1 . TRBJ2-1
TGCAGCGTTGTGTCCGGGTTTCGGGGAAACACCATATATTTT CSVVSGFRGNTIYF . TRBV29-1 . TRBJ1-3
TGTGCCAGCAGTCTTACAGGGGCGGGAAATCAGCCCCAGCATTTT CASSLTGAGNQPQHF . TRBV28 TRBD1 TRBJ1-5
TGTGCCAGCAGCGGGAGGACAGGGGTCTCTGGGGCCAACGTCCTGACTTTC CASSGRTGVSGANVLTF . TRBV7-2 TRBD1 TRBJ2-6
TGTGCCAGCAGTTTATCGCCTACTAGGGACGAGCAGTACTTC CASSLSPTRDEQYF . TRBV27 . TRBJ2-7